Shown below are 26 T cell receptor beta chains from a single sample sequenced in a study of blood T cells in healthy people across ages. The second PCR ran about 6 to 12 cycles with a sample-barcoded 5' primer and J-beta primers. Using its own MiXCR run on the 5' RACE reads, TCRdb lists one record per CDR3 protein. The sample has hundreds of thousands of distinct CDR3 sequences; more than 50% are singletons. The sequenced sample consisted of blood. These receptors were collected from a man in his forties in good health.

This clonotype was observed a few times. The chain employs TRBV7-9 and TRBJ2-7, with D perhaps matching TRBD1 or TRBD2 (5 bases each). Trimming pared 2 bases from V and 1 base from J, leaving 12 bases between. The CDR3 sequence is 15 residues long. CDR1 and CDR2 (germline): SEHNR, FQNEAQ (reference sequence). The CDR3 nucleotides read TGTGCCAGCAGCTTACGTGGAGAGGGGTCCTACGAGCAGTACTTC. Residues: CASSLRGEGSYEQYF.

This chain's CDR3 is CASSLGLGQGTYGQYF. The CDR3 DNA is TGTGCCAGCAGCTTAGGCCTCGGACAGGGGACTTACGGGCAGTACTTC. The chain links TRBV7-9 to TRBJ2-5, with TRBD1 matching over 9 bases. The V segment lost 1 base and the J segment 11 bases; nucleotides outside the gene matches: 14. CDR1 SEHNR and CDR2 FQNEAQ come from the germline V gene (reference sequence). CDR3 length: 16 amino acids.

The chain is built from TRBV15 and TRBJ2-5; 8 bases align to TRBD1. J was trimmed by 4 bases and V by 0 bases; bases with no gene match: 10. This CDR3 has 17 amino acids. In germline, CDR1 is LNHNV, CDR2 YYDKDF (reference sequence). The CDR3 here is CATSRDRQGRIGETQYF. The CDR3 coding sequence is TGTGCCACCAGCAGAGATAGACAGGGGAGAATCGGAGAGACCCAGTACTTC.

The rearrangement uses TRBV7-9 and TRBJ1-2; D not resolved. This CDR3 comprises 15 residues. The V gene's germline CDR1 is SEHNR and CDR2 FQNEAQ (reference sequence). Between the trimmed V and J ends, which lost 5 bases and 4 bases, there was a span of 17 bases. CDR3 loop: CASSLSGIMRYGYTF. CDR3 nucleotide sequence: TGTGCCAGCAGCCTCTCCGGGATAATGCGCTATGGCTACACCTTC.

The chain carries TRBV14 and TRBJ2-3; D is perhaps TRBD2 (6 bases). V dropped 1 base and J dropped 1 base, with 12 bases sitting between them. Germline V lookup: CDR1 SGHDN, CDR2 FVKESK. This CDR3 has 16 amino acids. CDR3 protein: CASSQASGVGTDTQYF. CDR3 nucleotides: TGTGCCAGCAGCCAAGCCTCGGGAGTAGGCACAGATACGCAGTATTTT.

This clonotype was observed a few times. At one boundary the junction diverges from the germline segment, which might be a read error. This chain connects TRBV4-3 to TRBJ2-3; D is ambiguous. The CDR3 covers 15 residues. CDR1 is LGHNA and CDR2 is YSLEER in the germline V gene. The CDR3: CASSQDPADTDTQYF. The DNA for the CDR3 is TGCGCCAGCAGTCAAGATCCCGCGGACACAGATACGCAGTATTTT.

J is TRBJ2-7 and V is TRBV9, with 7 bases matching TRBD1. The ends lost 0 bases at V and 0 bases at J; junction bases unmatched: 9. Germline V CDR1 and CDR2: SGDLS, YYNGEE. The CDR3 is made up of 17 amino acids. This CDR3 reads CASSVGDRGPPSYEQYF. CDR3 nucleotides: TGTGCCAGCAGCGTAGGGGATAGGGGGCCCCCCTCCTACGAGCAGTACTTC.

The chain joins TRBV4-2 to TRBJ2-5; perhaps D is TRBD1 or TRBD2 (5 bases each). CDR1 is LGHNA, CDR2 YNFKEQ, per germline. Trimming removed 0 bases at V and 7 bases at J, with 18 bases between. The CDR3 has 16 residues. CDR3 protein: CASSQDGGWSLGTQYF. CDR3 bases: TGTGCCAGCAGCCAAGATGGGGGTTGGAGCTTGGGGACCCAGTACTTC.

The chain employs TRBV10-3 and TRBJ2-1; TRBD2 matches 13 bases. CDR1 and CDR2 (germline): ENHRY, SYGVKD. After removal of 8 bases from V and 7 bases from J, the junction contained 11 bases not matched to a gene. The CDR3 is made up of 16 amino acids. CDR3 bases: TGTGCCATCGGCCGGAGGACTAGCGGGGGTGTGAATGAGCAGTTCTTC. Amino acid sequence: CAIGRRTSGGVNEQFF.

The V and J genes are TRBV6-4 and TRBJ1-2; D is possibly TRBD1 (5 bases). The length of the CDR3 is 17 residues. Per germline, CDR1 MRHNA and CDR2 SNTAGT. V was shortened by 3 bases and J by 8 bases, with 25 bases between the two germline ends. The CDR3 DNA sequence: TGTGCCAGCAGTGAAGGGTTCGGAGGGGCGGACTGTAGCGGCTACACCTTC. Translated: CASSEGFGGADCSGYTF.

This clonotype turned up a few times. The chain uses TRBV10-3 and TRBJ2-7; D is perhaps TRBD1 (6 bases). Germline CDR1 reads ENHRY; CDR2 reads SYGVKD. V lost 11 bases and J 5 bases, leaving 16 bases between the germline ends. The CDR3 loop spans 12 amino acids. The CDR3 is CAARRGENEQYF. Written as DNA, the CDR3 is TGTGCCGCACGCAGGGGAGAGAACGAGCAGTACTTC.

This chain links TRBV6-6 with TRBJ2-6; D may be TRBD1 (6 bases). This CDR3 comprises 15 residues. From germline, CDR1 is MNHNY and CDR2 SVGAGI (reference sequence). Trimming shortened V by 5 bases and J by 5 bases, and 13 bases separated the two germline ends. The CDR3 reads CASSDTGRRANVLTF. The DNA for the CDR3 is TGTGCCAGCAGTGACACAGGGCGCAGGGCCAACGTCCTGACTTTC.

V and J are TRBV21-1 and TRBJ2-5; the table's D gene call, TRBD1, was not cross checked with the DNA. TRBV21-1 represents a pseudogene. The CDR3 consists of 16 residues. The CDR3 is CASSKDRISSRETQYF. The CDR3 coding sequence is TGTGCCAGCAGCAAGGACAGGATAAGCAGTCGGGAGACCCAGTACTTC.

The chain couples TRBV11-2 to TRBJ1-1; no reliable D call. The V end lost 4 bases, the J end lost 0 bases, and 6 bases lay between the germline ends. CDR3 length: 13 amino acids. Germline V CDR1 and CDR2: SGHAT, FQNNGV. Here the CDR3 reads CASSYVLNTEAFF. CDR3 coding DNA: TGTGCCAGCAGCTATGTACTGAACACTGAAGCTTTCTTT.

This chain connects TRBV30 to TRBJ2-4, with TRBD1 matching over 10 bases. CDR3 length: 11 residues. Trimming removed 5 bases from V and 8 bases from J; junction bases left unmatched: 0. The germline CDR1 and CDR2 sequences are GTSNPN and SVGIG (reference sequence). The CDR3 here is CAWGQGDIQYF. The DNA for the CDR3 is TGTGCCTGGGGACAGGGGGACATTCAGTACTTC.

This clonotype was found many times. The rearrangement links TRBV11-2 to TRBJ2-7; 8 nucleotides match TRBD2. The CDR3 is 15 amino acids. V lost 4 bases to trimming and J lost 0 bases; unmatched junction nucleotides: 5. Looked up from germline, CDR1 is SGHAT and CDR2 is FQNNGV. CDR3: CASSSIAGRSYEQYF. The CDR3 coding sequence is TGTGCCAGCAGCTCGATAGCGGGACGCTCCTACGAGCAGTACTTC.

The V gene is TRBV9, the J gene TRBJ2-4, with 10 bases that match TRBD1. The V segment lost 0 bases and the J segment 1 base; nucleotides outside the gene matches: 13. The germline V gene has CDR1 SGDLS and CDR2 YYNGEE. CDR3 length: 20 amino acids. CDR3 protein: CASSVEPGDRGLGAKNIQYF. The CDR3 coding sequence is TGTGCCAGCAGCGTAGAGCCGGGGGACAGGGGTTTGGGGGCCAAAAACATTCAGTACTTC.

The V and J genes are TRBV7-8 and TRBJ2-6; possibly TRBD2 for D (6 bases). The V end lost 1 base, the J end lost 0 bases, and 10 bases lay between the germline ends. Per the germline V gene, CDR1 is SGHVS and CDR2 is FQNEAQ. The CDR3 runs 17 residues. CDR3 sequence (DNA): TGTGCCAGCAGCTTAGGGACTACCCTCTCTGGGGCCAACGTCCTGACTTTC. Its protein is CASSLGTTLSGANVLTF.

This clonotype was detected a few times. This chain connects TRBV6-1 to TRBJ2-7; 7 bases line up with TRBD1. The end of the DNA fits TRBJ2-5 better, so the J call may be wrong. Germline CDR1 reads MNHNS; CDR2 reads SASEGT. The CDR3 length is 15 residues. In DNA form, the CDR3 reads TGTGCCAGCAGTGGCCGGGACAGAGAAACAGAGACCCAGTACTTC. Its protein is CASSGRDRETETQYF.

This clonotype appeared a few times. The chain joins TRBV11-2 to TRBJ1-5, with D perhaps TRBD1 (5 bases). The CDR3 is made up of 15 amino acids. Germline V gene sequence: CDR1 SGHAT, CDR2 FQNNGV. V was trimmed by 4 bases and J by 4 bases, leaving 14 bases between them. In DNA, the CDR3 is TGTGCCAGCAGCTCATCAGGGTCCCCTAATCAGCCCCAGCATTTT. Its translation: CASSSSGSPNQPQHF.

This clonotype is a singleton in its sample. The CDR3 region has the DNA TGTGCCAGCAGTGACCGCGGGGGGGTTTTTGAGCAGTTCTTC. Its translation is CASSDRGGVFEQFF. V usage is TRBV6-1 and J usage is TRBJ2-1, with 9 nucleotides matching TRBD2. CDR3 length equals 14 residues. Germline V gene sequence: CDR1 MNHNS, CDR2 SASEGT. J was trimmed by 9 bases and V by 3 bases; bases with no gene match: 6.

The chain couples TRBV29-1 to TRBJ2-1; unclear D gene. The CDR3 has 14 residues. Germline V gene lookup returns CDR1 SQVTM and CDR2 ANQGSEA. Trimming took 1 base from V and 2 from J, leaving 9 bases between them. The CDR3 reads CSVEGVGTYNEQFF. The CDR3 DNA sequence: TGCAGCGTTGAAGGGGTCGGCACCTACAATGAGCAGTTCTTC.

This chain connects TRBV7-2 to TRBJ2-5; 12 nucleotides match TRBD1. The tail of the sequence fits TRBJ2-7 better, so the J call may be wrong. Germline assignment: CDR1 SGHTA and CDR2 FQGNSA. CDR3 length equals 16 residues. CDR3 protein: CASSYGTGGALDEQYF. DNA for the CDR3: TGTGCCAGCAGCTACGGGACAGGGGGCGCGTTGGACGAGCAGTACTTC.

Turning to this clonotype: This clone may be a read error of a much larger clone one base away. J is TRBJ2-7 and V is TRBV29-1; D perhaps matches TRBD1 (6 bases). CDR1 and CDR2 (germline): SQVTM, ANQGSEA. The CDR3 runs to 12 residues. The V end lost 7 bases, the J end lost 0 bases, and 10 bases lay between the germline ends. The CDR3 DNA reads TGCAGCGCCGCGGACAGCTCCTACGAGCAGTACTTC. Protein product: CSAADSSYEQYF.

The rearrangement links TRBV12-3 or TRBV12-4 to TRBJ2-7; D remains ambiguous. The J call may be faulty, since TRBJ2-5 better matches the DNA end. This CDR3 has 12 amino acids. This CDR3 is CASSLEPRTQYF. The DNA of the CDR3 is TGTGCCAGCAGTTTAGAGCCTAGGACCCAGTACTTC.

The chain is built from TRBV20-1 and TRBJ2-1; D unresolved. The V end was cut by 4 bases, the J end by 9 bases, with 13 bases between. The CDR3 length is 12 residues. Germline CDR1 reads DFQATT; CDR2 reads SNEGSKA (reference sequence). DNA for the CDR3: TGCAGTGCTACGGGCCCATCGATTGAGCAGTTCTTC. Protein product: CSATGPSIEQFF.